This TCR beta chain is from a study of cytomegalovirus exposure and HLA in healthy donors. The CDR3 contains 14 residues. The V segment lost 2 bases and the J segment 5 bases; nucleotides outside the gene matches: 7. Germline V CDR1 and CDR2: SGHRS, YFSETQ. Comment on this clone: Antigen unknown.

The PCR employed 60 Vbeta primers together with 13 Jbeta primers. In the authors' workflow: A later analysis counted around 80 million unique TCR beta chains, some 12 million shared. Assay used: immunoSEQ multiplex PCR; TCRdb lists only in-frame clones, some missing. The V and J calls and the clone size are those of that table, but D and trimming were determined from the DNA. The table shows 55,000 to 70,000 clones, with approximately 80% occurring only once. Findings of the study overall: TCR sequences were mostly rare, though some public TCRs occurred in many donors. Within a later analysis, the majority of CMV-associated TCR beta chains appeared HLA-restricted. Excluded: some indistinguishable V segments such as TRBV6-2 and TRBV6-3.

Sequencing was done on a sample of PBMCs. The V and J genes are TRBV5-1 and TRBJ2-7, with TRBD1 matching over 7 bases. This sequence was found in a man between 18 and 29 years old in good health and CMV-seropositive. Here the CDR3 reads CASSFFPGQNEQYF. As DNA, the CDR3 is TGCGCCAGCAGCTTTTTCCCGGGACAGAACGAGCAGTACTTC.